One sample yielded the 26 T cell receptor beta chains listed below, sequenced in a study of control samples from healthy donors and cancer patients. The assay was immunoSEQ multiplex PCR, and TCRdb's table has in-frame clones only and misses some. This sample contains around 190,000 clones. The sequencing sample was made of blood. Receptor source: a woman aged 25 to 39 in good health.

The chain is built from TRBV18 and TRBJ2-5; D is unclear. V lost 4 bases, J lost 0 bases, and 6 bases lay in between. Germline assignment: CDR1 KGHSH and CDR2 LQKENI. This CDR3 is 13 amino acids long. This CDR3 is CASSQGYQETQYF. CDR3 nucleotide sequence: TGTGCCAGCTCACAGGGTTACCAAGAGACCCAGTACTTC.

V is TRBV27 and J is TRBJ2-7; D gene uncertain. Trimming took off 8 bases at V and 0 bases at J, with 5 bases between the two ends. The CDR3 extends over 11 amino acids. CDR1 and CDR2 (germline): MNHEY, SMNVEV (reference sequence). CDR3 amino acids: CASGVSYEQYF. CDR3 nucleotide sequence: TGTGCCAGCGGGGTCTCCTACGAGCAGTACTTC.

The chain uses TRBV9 and TRBJ1-2; D might be TRBD1 (5 bases). With 1 base removed from V and 4 bases from J, the gap between germline ends came to 14 bases. In germline, CDR1 is SGDLS, CDR2 YYNGEE. This CDR3 has 15 amino acids. CDR3: CASSVQTESTYGYTF. CDR3 nucleotide sequence: TGTGCCAGCAGCGTACAGACAGAGTCAACCTATGGCTACACCTTC.

The V and J genes are TRBV27 and TRBJ1-4, with D possibly being TRBD1 (5 bases). Germline V gene sequence: CDR1 MNHEY, CDR2 SMNVEV (reference sequence). With 5 bases removed from V and 0 bases from J, the gap between germline ends came to 10 bases. This CDR3 comprises 15 residues. CDR3 nucleotide sequence: TGTGCCAGCAGTCACAAGGGGCCAACTAATGAAAAACTGTTTTTT. Translated, it gives CASSHKGPTNEKLFF.

The CDR3: CASPSSGGGETQYF. CDR3 in DNA: TGTGCCAGCCCTTCCTCGGGGGGGGGAGAGACCCAGTACTTC. The chain couples TRBV21-1 to TRBJ2-5; the table's D call TRBD2 went unverified against the DNA. TRBV21-1 is a recognized pseudogene. The CDR3 spans 14 residues.

The J gene is TRBJ2-1, the V gene TRBV7-2; the match to TRBD1 covers 7 bases. The CDR3 length is 15 residues. Per the germline V gene, CDR1 is SGHTA and CDR2 is FQGNSA. V shed 3 bases and J 7 bases; nucleotides not matched to a gene: 9. The CDR3 DNA follows: TGTGCCAGCAGCTTTGGACAGGCCATGACGAATGAGCAGTTCTTC. Its translation is CASSFGQAMTNEQFF.

CDR3 region: CASSADRAGKAFF. Written as DNA, the CDR3 is TGTGCCAGCTCAGCTGATAGGGCAGGTAAAGCTTTCTTT. The chain carries TRBV18 and TRBJ1-1; D not certain. Germline-derived CDR1 and CDR2 are KGHSH and LQKENI. The V end lost 5 bases, the J end lost 9 bases, and 16 bases lay between the germline ends. The CDR3 has 13 residues.

The chain couples TRBV2 to TRBJ2-7; 8 bases fit TRBD1. The CDR3 spans 15 residues. After removal of 5 bases from V and 1 base from J, the junction contained 7 bases not matched to a gene. Germline values: CDR1 SNHLY, CDR2 FYNNEI. For the CDR3, the DNA is TGTGCCAGCAGTCGCACAGGGGGAACTTCCTACGAGCAGTACTTC. Its translation: CASSRTGGTSYEQYF.

The chain has TRBV28 and TRBJ2-1, with a weak D call TRBD2 (6 bases). Germline assignment: CDR1 MDHEN and CDR2 SYDVKM. V was pared by 10 bases and J by 0 bases, with 19 bases between. The length of the CDR3 is 16 residues. CDR3: CATKASATSSYNEQFF. As DNA, the CDR3 is TGTGCCACTAAAGCTAGCGCTACAAGCTCCTACAATGAGCAGTTCTTC.

This chain joins TRBV19 and TRBJ2-7; possible D gene TRBD1, 5 bases. CDR3 length equals 15 residues. V was pared by 9 bases and J by 2 bases, with 20 bases between. CDR1 is LNHDA and CDR2 is SQIVND in the germline V gene (reference sequence). The CDR3 bases are TGTGCCAGCCCGCTCTCCTTCTACAGGCCCTACGAGCAGTACTTC. Encoded protein: CASPLSFYRPYEQYF. The full variable domain, completed using reference TRBV19 and TRBJ2-7, is DGGITQSPKYLFRKEGQNVTLSCEQNLNHDAMYWYRQDPGQGLRLIYYSQIVNDFQKGDIAEGYSVSREKKESFPLTVTSAQKNPTAFYLCASPLSFYRPYEQYFGPGTRLTVT.

The V call is TRBV6-5, the J call TRBJ2-7; 9 nucleotides line up with TRBD1. The CDR3 has 13 residues. V was clipped by 3 bases and J by 6 bases; unmatched bases: 3. CDR1 and CDR2 (germline): MNHEY, SVGAGI. CDR3 DNA: TGTGCCAGCAGTTATGACAGGGGGAGCGAGCAGTACTTC. Translated: CASSYDRGSEQYF.

The V gene is TRBV4-2, the J gene TRBJ1-1; possible D gene TRBD1, 6 bases. Germline V CDR1 and CDR2: LGHNA, YNFKEQ. The V and J ends lost 1 base and 0 bases respectively, with 21 bases between them. The CDR3 extends over 19 amino acids. CDR3 in amino acids: CASSQVLRGPEAMNTEAFF. CDR3 coding DNA: TGTGCCAGCAGCCAAGTCCTACGGGGGCCGGAGGCCATGAACACTGAAGCTTTCTTT.

The V call is TRBV4-1, the J call TRBJ1-4, with D uncertain. The CDR3 spans 12 residues. Per germline, CDR1 MGHRA and CDR2 YSYEKL. V shed 1 base and J shed 8 bases, with 5 bases lying between them. The CDR3, as DNA: TGCGCCAGCAGCCAAGTCTGGGAAAAACTGTTTTTT. Its protein product is CASSQVWEKLFF.

The J gene is TRBJ1-4, the V gene TRBV5-1, with TRBD1 as a possible D gene (5 bases). CDR1 is SGHRS and CDR2 is YFSETQ in the germline V gene. Trimming pared 4 bases from V and 0 bases from J, leaving 13 bases between. This CDR3 has 16 amino acids. The CDR3 nucleotides read TGCGCCAGCAGCCCAGGGACGTCCCCAACTAATGAAAAACTGTTTTTT. Its translation is CASSPGTSPTNEKLFF.

The CDR3 nucleotides are TGTGCCAGCATCACTCGGGCGGGGATAGAGACCCAGTACTTC. It codes for CASITRAGIETQYF. V gene TRBV5-6 combines with J gene TRBJ2-5; TRBD2 is a possible D gene (6 bases). V lost 6 bases, J lost 4 bases, and 16 bases lay in between. The CDR3 has 14 amino acids. Germline CDR1 and CDR2: SGHDT and YYEEEE.

This sequence joins TRBV11-2 and TRBJ1-1; the D gene is possibly TRBD1 (5 bases). The V and J ends lost 1 base and 6 bases respectively, with 18 bases between them. The CDR3 runs to 16 residues. The germline V gene has CDR1 SGHAT and CDR2 FQNNGV. The CDR3 protein is CASSLGSLGVNPEAFF. Here the CDR3 DNA reads TGTGCCAGCAGCTTAGGATCTCTAGGGGTAAACCCTGAAGCTTTCTTT.

In DNA, the CDR3 is TGTGCCAGCAGTCCGTTCGCGGGCAAGATCGAGCAGTACTTC. This translates into CASSPFAGKIEQYF. The genes are TRBV6-5 and TRBJ2-7; weak D call: TRBD2 (5 bases). Germline values: CDR1 MNHEY, CDR2 SVGAGI. This CDR3 has 14 amino acids. Deletions cut 5 bases from V and 6 bases from J, with 17 bases between.

The chain combines TRBV24-1 with TRBJ1-2; 12 bases agree with TRBD1. This CDR3 has 16 amino acids. V was pared by 4 bases and J by 8 bases, with 10 bases of the junction left unmatched. Germline CDR1 is KGHDR and CDR2 is SFDVKD. The CDR3 loop is CATSEPGTGGAGGYTF. CDR3 coding DNA: TGTGCCACCAGTGAGCCCGGGACAGGGGGCGCGGGGGGCTACACCTTC.

This chain uses TRBV5-1 with TRBJ2-2, with D perhaps TRBD2 (7 bases). Germline CDR1 and CDR2: SGHRS and YFSETQ. This CDR3 region has 18 residues. Trimming removed 4 bases at V and 0 bases at J, with 19 bases between. The CDR3 loop is CASSPGGRLSTNTGELFF. The CDR3 DNA is TGCGCCAGCAGCCCCGGGGGGCGGCTAAGTACGAACACCGGGGAGCTGTTTTTT.

The rearrangement links TRBV3-1 (or the pseudogene TRBV3-2) to TRBJ1-5; D may be TRBD1 (5 bases). Deletions cut 0 bases from V and 5 bases from J, with 11 bases between. Germline V gene sequence: CDR1 LGHDT, CDR2 YNNKEL (reference sequence). The CDR3 totals 15 residues. Written as DNA, the CDR3 is TGTGCCAGCAGCCAAGATTCAGGGAGGCATCAGCCCCAGCATTTT. This sequence encodes CASSQDSGRHQPQHF.

The CDR3 DNA is TGCGCCAGCAGCCCAGGGACGGGGGATGAAAAACTGTTTTTT. Translation gives CASSPGTGDEKLFF. The V gene is TRBV4-3, the J gene TRBJ1-4, with D perhaps TRBD1 (5 bases). Germline CDR1 LGHNA, CDR2 YSLEER. This CDR3 has 14 residues. V was cut by 4 bases and J by 6 bases, with 12 bases left in between.

The V and J genes are TRBV11-3 and TRBJ2-3, with 10 positions matching TRBD1. Germline values: CDR1 SGHNT, CDR2 YENEEA. This CDR3 contains 16 residues. V trimming: 1 base; J trimming: 2 bases; junction bases outside the gene matches: 3. The CDR3 bases are TGTGCCAGCAGCTTAGGACAGGGGGCCTTCACAGATACGCAGTATTTT. It encodes CASSLGQGAFTDTQYF.

This chain joins TRBV11-2 and TRBJ2-7; D is ambiguous. The CDR3 is 12 amino acids. The germline gives CDR1 SGHAT, CDR2 FQNNGV. Trimming removed 6 bases from V and 3 bases from J, with 9 bases in between. DNA for the CDR3: TGTGCCAGCAGGGGTTGGGGCTACGAGCAGTACTTC. Its translation is CASRGWGYEQYF.

The rearrangement uses TRBV6-6 and TRBJ2-2; D is undetermined. The CDR3 length is 15 residues. Germline values: CDR1 MNHNY, CDR2 SVGAGI (reference sequence). With 5 bases removed from V and 4 bases from J, the gap between germline ends came to 14 bases. The CDR3, as DNA: TGTGCCAGCAGTACCCGCCCACCCCTCACCGGGGAGCTGTTTTTT. Encoded protein: CASSTRPPLTGELFF.

This chain joins TRBV19 and TRBJ1-5; no clear D gene. The germline V gene encodes CDR1 LNHDA and CDR2 SQIVND (reference sequence). The CDR3 has 16 residues. V was pared by 7 bases and J by 1 base, with 17 bases between. The CDR3 DNA follows: TGTGCCAGTACCCTCGGAGGGCTTGACAGCAATCAGCCCCAGCATTTT. It codes for CASTLGGLDSNQPQHF.

The chain joins TRBV6-4 to TRBJ1-2; D may be TRBD1 (6 bases). V was trimmed by 1 base and J by 8 bases, leaving 8 bases between them. Germline lookup yields CDR1 MRHNA and CDR2 SNTAGT. CDR3 length equals 12 residues. The CDR3 loop is CASSDFTGGYTF. The DNA of the CDR3 is TGTGCCAGCAGTGACTTTACAGGGGGCTACACCTTC.